This T cell receptor beta chain is from a study of CXCR3-negative and CXCR3-positive naive CD8 T cells. Study-wide findings and caveats: Naive CXCR3-positive cells had TRB CDR3s more hydrophobic than those of CXCR3-negative naive cells.

CDR1 is MDHEN, CDR2 SYDVKM, per germline. This CDR3 region has 13 residues. Through 5' RACE with UMI labels, the TRB cDNA libraries were prepared. TCRdb reworked the 5' RACE reads into one entry per CDR3 protein, no DNA. In total, the table holds approximately 89,000 distinct CDR3 sequences. With regard to this clonotype: What it binds is unknown.

This sequence joins TRBV28 and TRBJ1-5. Input material: naive CXCR3+ CD8+ T cells from blood. Indicated subset: CD45RO-CCR7+CD27+CD95- naive CD8+ T cells expressing CXCR3 (TNR3+). The receptor's source is a human donor in good health. Some clones in this sample may be carry-over from other donors' samples. CDR3: CASSLEDFQPQHF.